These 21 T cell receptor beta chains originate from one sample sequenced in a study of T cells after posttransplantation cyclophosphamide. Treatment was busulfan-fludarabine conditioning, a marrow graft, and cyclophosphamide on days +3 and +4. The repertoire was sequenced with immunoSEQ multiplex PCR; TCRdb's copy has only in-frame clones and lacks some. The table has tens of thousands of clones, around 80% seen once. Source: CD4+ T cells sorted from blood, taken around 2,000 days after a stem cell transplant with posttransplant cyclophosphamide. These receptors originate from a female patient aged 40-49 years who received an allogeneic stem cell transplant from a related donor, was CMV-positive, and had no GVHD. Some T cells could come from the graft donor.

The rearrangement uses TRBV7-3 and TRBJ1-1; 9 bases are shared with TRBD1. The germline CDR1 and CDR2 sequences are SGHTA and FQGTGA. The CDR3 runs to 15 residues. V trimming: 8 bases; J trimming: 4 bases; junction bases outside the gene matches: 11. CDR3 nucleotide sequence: TGTGCCAGCGGACGAGAAGGGACAGGGATCACTGAAGCTTTCTTT. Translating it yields CASGREGTGITEAFF.

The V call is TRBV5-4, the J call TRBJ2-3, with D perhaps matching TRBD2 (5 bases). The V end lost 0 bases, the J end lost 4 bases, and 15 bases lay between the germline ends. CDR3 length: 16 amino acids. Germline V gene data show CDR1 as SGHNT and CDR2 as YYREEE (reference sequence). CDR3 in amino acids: CASSLGLRTGSDTQYF. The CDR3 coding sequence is TGTGCCAGCAGCTTGGGGCTCCGGACGGGGTCAGATACGCAGTATTTT.

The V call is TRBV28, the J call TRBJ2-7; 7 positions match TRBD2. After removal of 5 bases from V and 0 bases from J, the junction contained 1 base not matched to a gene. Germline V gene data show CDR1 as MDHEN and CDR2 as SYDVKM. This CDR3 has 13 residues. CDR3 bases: TGTGCCAGCAGTCGGGGGGTCTCCTACGAGCAGTACTTC. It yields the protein CASSRGVSYEQYF.

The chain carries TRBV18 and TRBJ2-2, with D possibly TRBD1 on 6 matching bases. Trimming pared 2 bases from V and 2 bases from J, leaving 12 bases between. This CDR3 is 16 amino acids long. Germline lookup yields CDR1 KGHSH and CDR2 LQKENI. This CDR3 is CASSPAGTLNTGELFF. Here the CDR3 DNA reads TGTGCCAGCTCACCAGCCGGGACACTAAACACCGGGGAGCTGTTTTTT.

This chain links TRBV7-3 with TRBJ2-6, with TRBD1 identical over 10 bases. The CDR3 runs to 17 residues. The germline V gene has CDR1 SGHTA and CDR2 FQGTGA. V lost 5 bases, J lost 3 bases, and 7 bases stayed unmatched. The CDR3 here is CASSLRDRGFGANVLTF. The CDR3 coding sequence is TGTGCCAGCAGCCTCCGGGACAGGGGTTTTGGGGCCAACGTCCTGACTTTC.

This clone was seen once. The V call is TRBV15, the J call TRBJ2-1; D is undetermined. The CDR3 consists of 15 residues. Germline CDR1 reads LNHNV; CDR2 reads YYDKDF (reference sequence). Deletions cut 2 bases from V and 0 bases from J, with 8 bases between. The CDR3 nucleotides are TGTGCCACCAGCAGACCCAGCGCCTCCTACAATGAGCAGTTCTTC. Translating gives CATSRPSASYNEQFF.

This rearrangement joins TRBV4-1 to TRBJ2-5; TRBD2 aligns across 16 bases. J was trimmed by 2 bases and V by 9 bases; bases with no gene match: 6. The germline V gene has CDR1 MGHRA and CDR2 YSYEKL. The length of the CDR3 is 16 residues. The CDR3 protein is CARWGLAGGDQETQYF. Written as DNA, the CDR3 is TGCGCCAGATGGGGACTAGCGGGGGGGGATCAAGAGACCCAGTACTTC.

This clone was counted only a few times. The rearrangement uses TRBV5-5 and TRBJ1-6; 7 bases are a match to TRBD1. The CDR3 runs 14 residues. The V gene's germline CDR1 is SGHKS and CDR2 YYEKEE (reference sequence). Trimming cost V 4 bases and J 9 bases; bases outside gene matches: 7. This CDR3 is CASSLQGLGSPLHF. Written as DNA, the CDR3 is TGTGCCAGCAGCCTACAGGGGTTAGGTTCACCCCTCCACTTT.

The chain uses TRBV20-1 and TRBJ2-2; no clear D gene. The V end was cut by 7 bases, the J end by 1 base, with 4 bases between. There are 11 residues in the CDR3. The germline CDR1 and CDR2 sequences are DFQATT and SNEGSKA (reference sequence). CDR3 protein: CSVQNTGELFF. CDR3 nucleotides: TGCAGTGTTCAGAACACCGGGGAGCTGTTTTTT.

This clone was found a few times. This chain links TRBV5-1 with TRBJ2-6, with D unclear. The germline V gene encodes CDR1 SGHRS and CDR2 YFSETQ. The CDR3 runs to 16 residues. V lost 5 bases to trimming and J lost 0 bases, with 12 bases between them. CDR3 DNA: TGCGCCAGCAGTCCCGTAACGGGCTCTGGGGCCAACGTCCTGACTTTC. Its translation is CASSPVTGSGANVLTF.

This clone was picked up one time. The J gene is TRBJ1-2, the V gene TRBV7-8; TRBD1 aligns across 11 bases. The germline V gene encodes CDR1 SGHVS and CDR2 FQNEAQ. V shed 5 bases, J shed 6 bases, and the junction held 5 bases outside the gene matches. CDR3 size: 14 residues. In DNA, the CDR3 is TGTGCCAGCAGCACGGGACAGGGGGTCGATGGCTACACCTTC. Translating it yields CASSTGQGVDGYTF.

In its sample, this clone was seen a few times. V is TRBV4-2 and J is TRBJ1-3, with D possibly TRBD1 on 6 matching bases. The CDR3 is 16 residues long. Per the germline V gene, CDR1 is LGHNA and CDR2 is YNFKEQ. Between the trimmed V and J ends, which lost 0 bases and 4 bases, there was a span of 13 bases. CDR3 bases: TGTGCCAGCAGCCAAGATCGGTGGGGGGGCGGAAACACCATATATTTT. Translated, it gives CASSQDRWGGGNTIYF.

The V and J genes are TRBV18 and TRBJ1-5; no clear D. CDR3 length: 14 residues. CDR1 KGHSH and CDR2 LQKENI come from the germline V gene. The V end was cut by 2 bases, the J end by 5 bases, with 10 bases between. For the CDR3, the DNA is TGTGCCAGCTCACCAAGTGGGCAGTATCAGCCCCAGCATTTT. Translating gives CASSPSGQYQPQHF.

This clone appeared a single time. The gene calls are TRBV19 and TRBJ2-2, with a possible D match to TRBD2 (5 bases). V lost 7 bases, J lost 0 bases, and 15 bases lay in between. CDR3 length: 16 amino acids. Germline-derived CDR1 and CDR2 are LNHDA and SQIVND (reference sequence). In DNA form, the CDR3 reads TGTGCCAGTACCTCCGCGGGCAGCGCGAACACCGGGGAGCTGTTTTTT. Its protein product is CASTSAGSANTGELFF.

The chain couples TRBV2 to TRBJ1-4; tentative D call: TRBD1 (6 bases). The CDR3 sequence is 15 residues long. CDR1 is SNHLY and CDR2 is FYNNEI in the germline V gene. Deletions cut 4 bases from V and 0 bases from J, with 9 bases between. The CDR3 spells CASSGQVATNEKLFF. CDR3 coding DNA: TGTGCCAGCAGTGGACAGGTTGCAACTAATGAAAAACTGTTTTTT.

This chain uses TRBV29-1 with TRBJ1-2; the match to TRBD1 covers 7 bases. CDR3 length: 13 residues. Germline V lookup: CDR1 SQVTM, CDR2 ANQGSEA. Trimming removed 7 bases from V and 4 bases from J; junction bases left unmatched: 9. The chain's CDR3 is CSAQTGWGYGYTF. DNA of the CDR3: TGCAGCGCACAGACAGGGTGGGGCTATGGCTACACCTTC.

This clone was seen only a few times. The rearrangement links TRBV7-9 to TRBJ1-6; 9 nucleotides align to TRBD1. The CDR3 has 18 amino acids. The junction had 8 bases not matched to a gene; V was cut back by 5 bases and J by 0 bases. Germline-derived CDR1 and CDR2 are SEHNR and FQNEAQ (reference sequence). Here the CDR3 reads CASSATGGSNSYNSPLHF. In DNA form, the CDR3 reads TGTGCCAGCAGCGCGACAGGGGGATCGAACTCCTATAATTCACCCCTCCACTTT.

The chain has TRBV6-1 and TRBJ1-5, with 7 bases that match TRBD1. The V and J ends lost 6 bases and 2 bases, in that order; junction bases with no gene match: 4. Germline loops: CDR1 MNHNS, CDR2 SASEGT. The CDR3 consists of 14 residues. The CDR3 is CASRVTGGNQPQHF. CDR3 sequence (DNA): TGTGCCAGCAGGGTCACAGGGGGCAATCAGCCCCAGCATTTT.

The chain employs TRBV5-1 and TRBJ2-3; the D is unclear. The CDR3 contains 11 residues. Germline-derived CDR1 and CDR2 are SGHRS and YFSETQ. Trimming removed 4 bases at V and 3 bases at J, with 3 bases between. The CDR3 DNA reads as TGCGCCAGCAGCGAGACAGATACGCAGTATTTT. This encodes CASSETDTQYF. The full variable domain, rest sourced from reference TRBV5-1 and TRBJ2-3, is KAGVTQTPRYLIKTRGQQVTLSCSPISGHRSVSWYQQTPGQGLQFLFEYFSETQRNKGNFPGRFSGRQFSNSRSEMNVSTLELGDSALYLCASSETDTQYFGPGTRLTVL.

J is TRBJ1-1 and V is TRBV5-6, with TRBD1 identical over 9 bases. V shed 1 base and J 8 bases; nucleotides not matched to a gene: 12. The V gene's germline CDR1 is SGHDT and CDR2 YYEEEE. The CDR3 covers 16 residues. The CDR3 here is CASSLYRGRGGPEAFF. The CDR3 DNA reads TGTGCCAGCAGCTTGTACAGGGGGCGCGGAGGGCCCGAAGCTTTCTTT.

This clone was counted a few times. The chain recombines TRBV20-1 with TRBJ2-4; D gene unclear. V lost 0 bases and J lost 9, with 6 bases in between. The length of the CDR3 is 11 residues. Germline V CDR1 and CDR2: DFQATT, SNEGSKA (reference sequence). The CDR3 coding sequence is TGCAGTGCTAGAGATTTGGCCATTCAGTACTTC. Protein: CSARDLAIQYF.